The 21 T cell receptor beta chains below were found in one sample sequenced in a study of T-cell reconstitution after alpha-beta-depleted transplantation in children. Unique molecular identifiers were used in preparing the TCRbeta library. One entry per CDR3 protein results from TCRdb running MiXCR on the PCR reads. The profile shows about 640,000 distinct CDR3 sequences, around 16% of them singletons. The sample consisted of PBMCs from the stem cell graft donor, taken from the stem cell graft. These receptors all come from a human donor who donated a stem cell graft to a child with acute myeloid leukemia.

The chain links TRBV7-2 to TRBJ2-3, with 11 bases matching TRBD2. Trimming removed 4 bases from V and 7 bases from J; junction bases left unmatched: 10. Germline V gene sequence: CDR1 SGHTA, CDR2 FQGNSA. The CDR3 runs 16 residues. The CDR3 reads CASSSSSGGPVYTQYF. CDR3 DNA sequence: TGTGCCAGCAGCTCTTCTAGCGGGGGGCCCGTCTATACGCAGTATTTT.

The V and J genes are TRBV24-1 and TRBJ1-1; TRBD1 might be the D (5 bases). V lost 9 bases and J lost 5, with 18 bases in between. The CDR3 length is 14 residues. Germline CDR1 KGHDR, CDR2 SFDVKD. CDR3 loop: CATESGGGGTEAFF. The CDR3 DNA sequence: TGTGCCACCGAGTCGGGTGGGGGAGGGACTGAAGCTTTCTTT.

The CDR3 region is CASSQAFPSGVCNEQFF. CDR3 DNA: TGCGCCAGCAGCCAAGCCTTTCCCAGCGGGGTTTGCAATGAGCAGTTCTTC. The rearrangement joins TRBV4-1 to TRBJ2-1; 7 bases align to TRBD2. CDR3 length equals 17 residues. Germline CDR1 is MGHRA and CDR2 is YSYEKL. V lost 1 base, J lost 6 bases, and 12 bases stayed unmatched.

This clonotype was seen only once. V gene TRBV27 combines with J gene TRBJ1-2; D not resolved. Germline V lookup: CDR1 MNHEY, CDR2 SMNVEV (reference sequence). The CDR3 totals 14 residues. Deletions cut 6 bases from V and 2 bases from J, with 13 bases between. CDR3 loop: CASSRVGRNYGYTF. CDR3 bases: TGTGCCAGCAGCCGAGTCGGACGGAACTATGGCTACACCTTC.

This clonotype was counted a few times. V and J are TRBV7-2 and TRBJ2-3; D is possibly TRBD2 (5 bases). Trimming left V 1 base short and J 6 bases short, with 14 bases between. There are 15 residues in the CDR3. Germline CDR1 and CDR2: SGHTA and FQGNSA. Written as DNA, the CDR3 is TGTGCCAGCAGCTTAGTCGATCCCTCGGGGGATACGCAGTATTTT. Amino acid sequence: CASSLVDPSGDTQYF.

CDR3 amino acids: CASSDLSWGETQYF. The DNA for the CDR3 is TGTGCCAGCAGTGATCTGTCCTGGGGGGAGACCCAGTACTTC. V gene TRBV27 combines with J gene TRBJ2-5; D could derive from TRBD1 or TRBD2 (5 bases each). Trimming left V 5 bases short and J 5 bases short, with 15 bases between. The CDR3 length is 14 residues. Germline CDR1 is MNHEY and CDR2 is SMNVEV (reference sequence).

This clonotype has more than one count but fewer than ten. The chain joins TRBV20-1 to TRBJ2-7, with 7 bases lining up with TRBD2. Looked up from germline, CDR1 is DFQATT and CDR2 is SNEGSKA (reference sequence). The CDR3 extends over 14 amino acids. V lost 6 bases to trimming and J lost 2 bases; unmatched junction nucleotides: 10. The CDR3 DNA reads as TGCAGTGCCACCCTCGGGGGGTCCCCCTACGAGCAGTACTTC. Its protein product is CSATLGGSPYEQYF.

This clonotype was recorded a few times. The rearrangement links TRBV29-1 to TRBJ2-7, with D perhaps TRBD2 (6 bases). The germline V gene encodes CDR1 SQVTM and CDR2 ANQGSEA. The V gene lost 6 bases and the J gene lost 7 bases, with 22 bases spanning the gap. CDR3 size: 14 residues. CDR3 sequence (DNA): TGCAGCGTGGTAGGGTCGGGGGTATCGGGTGAGCAGTACTTC. This gives the protein CSVVGSGVSGEQYF.

This clonotype occurred many times. This sequence joins TRBV5-5 and TRBJ1-2, with a possible D match to TRBD1 (5 bases). The germline CDR1 and CDR2 sequences are SGHKS and YYEKEE (reference sequence). V was cut by 4 bases and J by 4 bases, with 14 bases left in between. This CDR3 spans 14 amino acids. The CDR3 nucleotides read TGTGCCAGCAGCCCTCGGGACGGGTCCTATGGCTACACCTTC. Translating it yields CASSPRDGSYGYTF.

The rearrangement joins TRBV7-9 to TRBJ2-7; D may correspond to TRBD1 or TRBD2 (5 bases each). This CDR3 is built from 15 residues. Germline V gives CDR1 SEHNR, CDR2 FQNEAQ (reference sequence). Trimming removed 1 base from V and 2 bases from J, with 12 bases in between. The CDR3 nucleotides are TGTGCCAGCAGCTTAGTTGGGGACGGTCCCTACGAGCAGTACTTC. Its translation is CASSLVGDGPYEQYF. Based on the CDR3 plus reference TRBV7-9 and TRBJ2-7, the full variable domain is DTGVSQNPRHKITKRGQNVTFRCDPISEHNRLYWYRQTLGQGPEFLTYFQNEAQLEKSRLLSDRFSAERPKGSFSTLEIQRTEQGDSAMYLCASSLVGDGPYEQYFGPGTRLTVT.

The J gene is TRBJ1-5, the V gene TRBV20-1, with D hard to call. V lost 6 bases and J 0 bases, leaving 21 bases between the germline ends. CDR1 and CDR2 from the germline V gene are DFQATT and SNEGSKA (reference sequence). The length of the CDR3 is 17 residues. The CDR3 loop reads CSAEALHHRSSNQPQHF. The CDR3 DNA reads as TGCAGTGCGGAAGCGTTGCACCACCGCAGTAGCAATCAGCCCCAGCATTTT.

This clonotype was detected ten times or more. The J gene is TRBJ2-7, the V gene TRBV20-1; 9 nucleotides line up with TRBD1. The CDR3 totals 15 residues. Trimming removed 3 bases from V and 0 bases from J; junction bases left unmatched: 6. CDR1 and CDR2 from the germline V gene are DFQATT and SNEGSKA (reference sequence). The CDR3 reads CSARKGQGTSYEQYF. In DNA, the CDR3 is TGCAGTGCTAGGAAAGGACAGGGGACCTCCTACGAGCAGTACTTC.

This sequence joins TRBV5-1 and TRBJ2-7; unclear D gene. CDR3 length: 14 amino acids. Germline loops: CDR1 SGHRS, CDR2 YFSETQ. V was clipped by 1 base and J by 7 bases, with 15 bases between them. The CDR3 coding sequence is TGCGCCAGCAGCTTGAACCTGGGTTCGCCGGAGCAGTACGTC. Amino acids: CASSLNLGSPEQYV.

This clonotype was counted many times. The V and J genes are TRBV6-5 and TRBJ2-3; the D gene could be TRBD1 or TRBD2 (5 bases each). CDR1 and CDR2 from the germline V gene are MNHEY and SVGAGI. Trimming took off 2 bases at V and 0 bases at J, with 12 bases between the two ends. This CDR3 is 16 amino acids long. The CDR3 coding sequence is TGTGCCAGCAGTTACGGGGGTCACCCGAGCACAGATACGCAGTATTTT. It is translated as CASSYGGHPSTDTQYF.

This clonotype appeared many times. This rearrangement joins TRBV7-8 to TRBJ2-1; D is perhaps TRBD2 (5 bases). The germline V gene encodes CDR1 SGHVS and CDR2 FQNEAQ. This CDR3 is 13 amino acids long. Trimming took off 2 bases at V and 7 bases at J, with 9 bases between the two ends. CDR3 DNA sequence: TGTGCCAGCAGCTTATTCGGGAATAATGAGCAGTTCTTC. Its protein product is CASSLFGNNEQFF.

This clonotype appeared many times. The chain has TRBV12-3 or TRBV12-4 and TRBJ2-5; D may match TRBD1 or TRBD2 (6 bases each). Between the trimmed V and J ends, which lost 3 bases and 4 bases, there was a span of 12 bases. The CDR3 sequence is 14 residues long. The CDR3 bases are TGTGCCAGCAGTTTCCCGGGGGACACAGAGACCCAGTACTTC. Protein sequence: CASSFPGDTETQYF.

Turning to this clonotype: Being one base from a much bigger clone, this may be a read error. The CDR3 spells CASNPGDLWSPLHF. The DNA for the CDR3 is TGTGCCAGCAACCCGGGGGATCTTTGGTCACCCCTCCACTTT. The chain carries TRBV6-2 or TRBV6-3 and TRBJ1-6; D possibly corresponds to TRBD1 (5 bases). Trimming took off 7 bases at V and 10 bases at J, with 17 bases between the two ends. Per the germline V gene, CDR1 is MNHEY and CDR2 is SVGEGT. The CDR3 extends over 14 amino acids.

This rearrangement joins TRBV20-1 to TRBJ2-4, with D unresolved. CDR1 and CDR2 from the germline V gene are DFQATT and SNEGSKA (reference sequence). Trimming took 3 bases from V and 0 from J, leaving 15 bases between them. This CDR3 region has 16 residues. This CDR3 is CSASKRPTLAKNIQYF. The CDR3 nucleotides are TGCAGTGCTAGTAAGAGGCCGACCCTAGCCAAAAACATTCAGTACTTC.

J is TRBJ2-7 and V is TRBV13; D not resolved. Per germline, CDR1 PRHDT and CDR2 FYEKMQ (reference sequence). V gave up 1 base and J gave up 5 bases, with 3 bases separating them. This CDR3 comprises 11 residues. DNA for the CDR3: TGTGCCAGCAGCTTAGTTGACGAGCAGTACGTC. Its protein is CASSLVDEQYV.

J is TRBJ1-1 and V is TRBV6-5, with D tentatively TRBD1 (5 bases). The V and J ends lost 4 bases and 5 bases respectively, with 14 bases between them. Germline CDR1 and CDR2: MNHEY and SVGAGI. This CDR3 comprises 14 residues. The CDR3 reads CASSSWDGKTEAFF. The CDR3 DNA reads TGTGCCAGCAGTTCTTGGGACGGGAAGACTGAAGCTTTCTTT.

This clonotype has a count of ten or more. V and J are TRBV20-1 and TRBJ2-5, with D possibly TRBD2 on 5 matching bases. Deletions cut 5 bases from V and 5 bases from J, with 15 bases between. Germline V gives CDR1 DFQATT, CDR2 SNEGSKA (reference sequence). The CDR3 has 13 residues. The DNA for the CDR3 is TGCAGTGCTGCGGTGGGAGCCTCGGAGACCCAGTACTTC. Its translation is CSAAVGASETQYF.